These 2 T cell receptor beta chains were all obtained from the same sample, sequenced in a study of T cell changes during pregnancy in multiple sclerosis. Here immunoSEQ multiplex PCR was the method, and the copy in TCRdb shows in-frame clones only, minus some. The sample includes more than 35,000 clones, approximately 91% seen only once; the top ten take around 0.41%. The starting material was CD4+ T cells from peripheral blood mononuclear cells, obtained in the second trimester of pregnancy. Receptors were obtained from a female donor with multiple sclerosis, enrolled in a pregnancy study.

This clone was seen a few times. V gene TRBV30 combines with J gene TRBJ2-2, with TRBD2 identical over 10 bases. Germline lookup yields CDR1 GTSNPN and CDR2 SVGIG (reference sequence). This CDR3 contains 15 residues. The trim removed 2 bases at V and 7 bases at J, leaving 7 bases unmatched. This CDR3 is CAWSKAGGQVGELFF. For the CDR3, the DNA is TGTGCCTGGAGTAAAGCGGGGGGGCAGGTCGGGGAGCTGTTTTTT.

The chain couples TRBV7-2 to TRBJ2-1; D remains unclear. This CDR3 is 16 amino acids long. V was shortened by 1 base and J by 0 bases, with 10 bases between the two germline ends. In germline, CDR1 is SGHTA, CDR2 FQGNSA. CDR3 sequence: CASSLGFSSSYNEQFF. As DNA, the CDR3 is TGTGCCAGCAGCTTAGGGTTCTCGAGCTCCTACAATGAGCAGTTCTTC.